This T cell receptor beta chain comes out of a study of early T cells in non-severe SARS-CoV-2 infection. Study background: The chains were unpaired, and the sequenced material was bulk RNA from unsorted whole blood.

Individual cDNA molecules received unique molecular identifiers. From the 5' RACE reads, TCRdb called clonotypes with MiXCR, one entry per CDR3 protein. The table includes under 95,000 distinct CDR3 sequences, approximately 12% detected once. There are a few counts of this clonotype. As yet, its antigen is unknown. Study findings and constraints: VDJdb-based annotation leaned toward anti-spike CD8 responses and missed private and CD4 specificities.

V shed 0 bases, J shed 10 bases, and the junction held 6 bases outside the gene matches. CDR1 is SGHNT, CDR2 YYREEE, per germline (reference sequence). The CDR3 has 14 amino acids. The sample taken for sequencing was whole blood. The TCR originated in an adult who was a healthcare worker with PCR-confirmed SARS-CoV-2 infection or an uninfected control (not recorded which). The genes are TRBV5-4 and TRBJ2-1, with 8 bases lining up with TRBD1. The CDR3 sequence: CASSLGQGAWEQFF. The CDR3 bases are TGTGCCAGCAGCTTGGGTCAGGGGGCGTGGGAGCAGTTCTTC.